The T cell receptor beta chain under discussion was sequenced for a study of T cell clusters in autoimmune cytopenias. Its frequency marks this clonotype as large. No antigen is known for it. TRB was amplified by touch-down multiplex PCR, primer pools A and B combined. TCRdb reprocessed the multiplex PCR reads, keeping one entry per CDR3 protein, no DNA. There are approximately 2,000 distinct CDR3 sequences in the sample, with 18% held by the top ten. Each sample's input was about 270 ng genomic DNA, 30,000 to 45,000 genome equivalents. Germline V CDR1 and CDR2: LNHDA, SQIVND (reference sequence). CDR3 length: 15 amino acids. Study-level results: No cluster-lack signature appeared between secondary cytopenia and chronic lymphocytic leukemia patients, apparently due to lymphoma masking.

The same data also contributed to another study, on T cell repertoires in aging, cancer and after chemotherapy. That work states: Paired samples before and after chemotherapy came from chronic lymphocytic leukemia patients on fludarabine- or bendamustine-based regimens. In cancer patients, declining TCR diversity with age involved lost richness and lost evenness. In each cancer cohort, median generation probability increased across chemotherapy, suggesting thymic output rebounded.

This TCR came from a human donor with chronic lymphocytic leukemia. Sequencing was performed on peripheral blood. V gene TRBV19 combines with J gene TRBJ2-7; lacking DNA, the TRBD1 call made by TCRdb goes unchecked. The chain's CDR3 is CASSNRDREMNEQYF. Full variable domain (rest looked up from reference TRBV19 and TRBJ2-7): DGGITQSPKYLFRKEGQNVTLSCEQNLNHDAMYWYRQDPGQGLRLIYYSQIVNDFQKGDIAEGYSVSREKKESFPLTVTSAQKNPTAFYLCASSNRDREMNEQYFGPGTRLTVT.